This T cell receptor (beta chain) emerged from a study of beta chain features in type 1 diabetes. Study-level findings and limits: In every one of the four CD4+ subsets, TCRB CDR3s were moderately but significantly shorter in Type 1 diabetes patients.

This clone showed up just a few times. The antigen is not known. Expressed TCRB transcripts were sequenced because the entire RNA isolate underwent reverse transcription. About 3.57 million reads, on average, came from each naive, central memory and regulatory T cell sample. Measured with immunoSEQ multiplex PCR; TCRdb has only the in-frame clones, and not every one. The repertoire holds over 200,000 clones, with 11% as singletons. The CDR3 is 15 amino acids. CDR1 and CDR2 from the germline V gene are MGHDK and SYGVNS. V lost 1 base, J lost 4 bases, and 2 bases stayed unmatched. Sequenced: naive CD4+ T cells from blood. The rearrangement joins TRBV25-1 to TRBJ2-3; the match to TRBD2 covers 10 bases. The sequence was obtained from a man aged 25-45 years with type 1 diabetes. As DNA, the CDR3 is TGTGCCAGCAGTGAATTCGGGACTAGCGCAGATACGCAGTATTTT. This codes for CASSEFGTSADTQYF.